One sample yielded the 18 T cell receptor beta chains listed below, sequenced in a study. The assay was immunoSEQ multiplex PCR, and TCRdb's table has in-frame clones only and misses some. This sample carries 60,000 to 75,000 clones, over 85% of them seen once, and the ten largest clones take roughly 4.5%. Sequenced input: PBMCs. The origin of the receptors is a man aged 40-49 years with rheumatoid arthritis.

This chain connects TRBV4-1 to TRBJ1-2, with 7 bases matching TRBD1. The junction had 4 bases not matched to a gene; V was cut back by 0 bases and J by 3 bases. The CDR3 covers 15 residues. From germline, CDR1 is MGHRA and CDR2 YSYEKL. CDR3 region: CASSQDRDSHYGYTF. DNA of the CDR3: TGCGCCAGCAGCCAAGACAGGGACAGTCACTATGGCTACACCTTC.

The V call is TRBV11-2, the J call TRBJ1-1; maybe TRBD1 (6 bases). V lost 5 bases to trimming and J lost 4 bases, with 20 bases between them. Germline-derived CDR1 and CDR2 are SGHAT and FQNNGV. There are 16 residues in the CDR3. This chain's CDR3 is CASSPPAGGRFTEAFF. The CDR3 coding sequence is TGTGCCAGCAGCCCTCCAGCCGGGGGGCGTTTCACTGAAGCTTTCTTT.

In DNA, the CDR3 is TGTGCCAGCAGCTCCCCTGGCCGCTCCTACGAGCAGTACTTC. Protein sequence: CASSSPGRSYEQYF. J is TRBJ2-7 and V is TRBV7-2; D remains ambiguous. Germline V CDR1 and CDR2: SGHTA, FQGNSA. The CDR3 extends over 14 amino acids. The V and J ends lost 4 bases and 0 bases respectively, with 10 bases between them.

CDR3 sequence reads: CAWSVRGGQGINQPQHF. In DNA, the CDR3 is TGTGCCTGGAGTGTAAGGGGAGGACAGGGAATAAATCAGCCCCAGCATTTT. The rearrangement uses TRBV30 and TRBJ1-5, with 8 bases lining up with TRBD1. Per the germline V gene, CDR1 is GTSNPN and CDR2 is SVGIG (reference sequence). This CDR3 has 17 residues. V shed 0 bases, J shed 4 bases, and the junction held 11 bases outside the gene matches.

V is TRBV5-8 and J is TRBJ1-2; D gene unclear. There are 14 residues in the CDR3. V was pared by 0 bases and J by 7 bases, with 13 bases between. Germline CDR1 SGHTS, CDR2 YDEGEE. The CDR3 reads CASSLGQTWGGYTF. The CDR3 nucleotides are TGTGCCAGCAGCTTGGGGCAGACCTGGGGTGGCTACACCTTC.

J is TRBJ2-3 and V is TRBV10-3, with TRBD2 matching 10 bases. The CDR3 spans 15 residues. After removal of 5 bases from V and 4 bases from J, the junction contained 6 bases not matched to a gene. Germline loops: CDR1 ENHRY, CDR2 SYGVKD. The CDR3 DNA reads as TGTGCCATCAGTAGGAGCGGGGGGGCCCCAGATACGCAGTATTTT. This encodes CAISRSGGAPDTQYF.

The CDR3 sequence is CASSLTPGLLETQYF. Here the CDR3 DNA reads TGTGCCAGCAGCTTAACTCCCGGCCTACTGGAGACCCAGTACTTC. The J gene is TRBJ2-5, the V gene TRBV7-9; D is ambiguous. CDR3 length equals 15 residues. V gave up 2 bases and J gave up 5 bases, with 15 bases separating them. CDR1 is SEHNR and CDR2 is FQNEAQ in the germline V gene (reference sequence). The variable domain in full, completed from reference TRBV7-9 and TRBJ2-5, reads DTGVSQNPRHKITKRGQNVTFRCDPISEHNRLYWYRQTLGQGPEFLTYFQNEAQLEKSRLLSDRFSAERPKGSFSTLEIQRTEQGDSAMYLCASSLTPGLLETQYFGPGTRLLVL.

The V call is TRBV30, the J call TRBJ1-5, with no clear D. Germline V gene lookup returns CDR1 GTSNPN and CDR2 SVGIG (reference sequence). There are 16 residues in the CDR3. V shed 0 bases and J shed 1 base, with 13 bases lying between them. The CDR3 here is CAWSVEGGLSNQPQHF. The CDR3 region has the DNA TGTGCCTGGAGTGTGGAGGGTGGATTGAGCAATCAGCCCCAGCATTTT.

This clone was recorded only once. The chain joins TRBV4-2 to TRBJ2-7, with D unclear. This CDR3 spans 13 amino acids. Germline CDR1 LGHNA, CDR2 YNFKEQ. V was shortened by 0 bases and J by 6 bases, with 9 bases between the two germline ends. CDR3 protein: CASSQDGVGEQYF. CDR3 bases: TGTGCCAGCAGCCAAGATGGGGTTGGCGAGCAGTACTTC.

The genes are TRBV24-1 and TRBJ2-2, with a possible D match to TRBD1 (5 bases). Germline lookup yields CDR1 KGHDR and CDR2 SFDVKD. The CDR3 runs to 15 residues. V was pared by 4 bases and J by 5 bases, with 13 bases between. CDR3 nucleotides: TGTGCCACCAGTGAGGGCAGGGTATCGACCGGGGAGCTGTTTTTT. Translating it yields CATSEGRVSTGELFF.

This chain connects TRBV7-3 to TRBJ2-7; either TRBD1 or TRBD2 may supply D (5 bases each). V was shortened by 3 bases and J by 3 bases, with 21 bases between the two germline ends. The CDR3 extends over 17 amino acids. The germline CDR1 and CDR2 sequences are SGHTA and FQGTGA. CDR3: CASSLAGQGAYLYEQYF. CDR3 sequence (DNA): TGTGCCAGCAGCTTGGCAGGCCAGGGAGCATACCTCTACGAGCAGTACTTC.

The CDR3 nucleotides read TGCGCCAGCAGCCAAGAAGGGGGAAAAAATCAGCCCCAGCATTTT. It specifies CASSQEGGKNQPQHF. The V call is TRBV4-1, the J call TRBJ1-5; D may be TRBD1 (6 bases). V was cut by 0 bases and J by 4 bases, with 10 bases left in between. Germline V lookup: CDR1 MGHRA, CDR2 YSYEKL. CDR3 length equals 15 residues.

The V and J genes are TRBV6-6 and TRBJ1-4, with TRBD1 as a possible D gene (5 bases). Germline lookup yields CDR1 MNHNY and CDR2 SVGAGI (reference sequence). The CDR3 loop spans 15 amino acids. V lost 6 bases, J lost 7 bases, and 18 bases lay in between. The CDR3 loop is CASRLPPGRVEKLFF. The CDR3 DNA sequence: TGTGCCAGCAGACTCCCACCGGGGCGCGTTGAAAAACTGTTTTTT.

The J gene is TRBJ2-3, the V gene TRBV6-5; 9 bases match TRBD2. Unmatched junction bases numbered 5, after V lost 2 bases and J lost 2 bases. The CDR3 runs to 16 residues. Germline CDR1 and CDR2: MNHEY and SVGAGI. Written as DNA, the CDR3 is TGTGCCAGCAGTTACCGAGCGGGGGGATCCACAGATACGCAGTATTTT. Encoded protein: CASSYRAGGSTDTQYF.

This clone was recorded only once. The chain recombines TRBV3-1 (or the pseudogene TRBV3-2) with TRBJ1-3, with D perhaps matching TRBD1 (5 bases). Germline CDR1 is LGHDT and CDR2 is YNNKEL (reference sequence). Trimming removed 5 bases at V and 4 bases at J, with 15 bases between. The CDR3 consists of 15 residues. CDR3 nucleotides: TGTGCCAGCAGCAACTCCAGGGTCGGCGGAAACACCATATATTTT. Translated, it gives CASSNSRVGGNTIYF.

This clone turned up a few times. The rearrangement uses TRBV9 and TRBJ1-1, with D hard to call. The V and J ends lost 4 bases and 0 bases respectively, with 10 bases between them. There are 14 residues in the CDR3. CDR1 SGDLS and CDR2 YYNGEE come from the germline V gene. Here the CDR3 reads CASSPRGMNTEAFF. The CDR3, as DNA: TGTGCCAGCAGCCCTCGTGGGATGAACACTGAAGCTTTCTTT.

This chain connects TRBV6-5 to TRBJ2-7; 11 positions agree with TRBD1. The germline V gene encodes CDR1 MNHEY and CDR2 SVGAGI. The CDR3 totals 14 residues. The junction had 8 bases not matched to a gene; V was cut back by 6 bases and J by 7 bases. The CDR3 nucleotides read TGTGCCAGCAGGCTTGGACAGGGGGCAGGGGAGCAGTACTTC. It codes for CASRLGQGAGEQYF.

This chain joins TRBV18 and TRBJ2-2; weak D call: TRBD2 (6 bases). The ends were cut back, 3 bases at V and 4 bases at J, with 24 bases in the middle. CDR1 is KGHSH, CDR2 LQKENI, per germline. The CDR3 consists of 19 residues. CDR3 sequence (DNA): TGTGCCAGCTCACCCCTCCCCTTGACTAGTTTTGGTCGCACCGGGGAGCTGTTTTTT. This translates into CASSPLPLTSFGRTGELFF.